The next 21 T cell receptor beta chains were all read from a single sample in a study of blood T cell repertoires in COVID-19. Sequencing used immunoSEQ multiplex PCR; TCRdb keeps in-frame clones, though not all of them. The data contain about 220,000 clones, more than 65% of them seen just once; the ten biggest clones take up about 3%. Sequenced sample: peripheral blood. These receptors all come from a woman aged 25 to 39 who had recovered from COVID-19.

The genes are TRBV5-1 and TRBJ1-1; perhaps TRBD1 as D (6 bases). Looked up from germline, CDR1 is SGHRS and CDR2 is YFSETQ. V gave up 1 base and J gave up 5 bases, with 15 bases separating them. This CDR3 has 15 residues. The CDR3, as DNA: TGCGCCAGCAGCTTGTCCATTCCAGGGGATACTGAAGCTTTCTTT. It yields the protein CASSLSIPGDTEAFF. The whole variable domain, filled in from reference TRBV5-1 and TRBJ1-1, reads KAGVTQTPRYLIKTRGQQVTLSCSPISGHRSVSWYQQTPGQGLQFLFEYFSETQRNKGNFPGRFSGRQFSNSRSEMNVSTLELGDSALYLCASSLSIPGDTEAFFGQGTRLTVV.

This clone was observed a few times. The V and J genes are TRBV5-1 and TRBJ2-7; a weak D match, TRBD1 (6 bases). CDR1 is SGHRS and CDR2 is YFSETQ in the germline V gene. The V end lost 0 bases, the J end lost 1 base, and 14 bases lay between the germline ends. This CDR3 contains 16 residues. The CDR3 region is CASSLAEQGISYEQYF. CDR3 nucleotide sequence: TGCGCCAGCAGCTTGGCTGAACAGGGTATATCCTACGAGCAGTACTTC.

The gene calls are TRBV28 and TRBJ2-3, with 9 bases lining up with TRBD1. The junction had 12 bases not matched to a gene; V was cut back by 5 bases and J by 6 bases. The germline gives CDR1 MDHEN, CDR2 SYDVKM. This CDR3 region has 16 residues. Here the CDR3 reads CASSGADRGLLDTQYF. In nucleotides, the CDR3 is TGTGCCAGCAGTGGTGCGGACAGGGGTCTTTTGGATACGCAGTATTTT.

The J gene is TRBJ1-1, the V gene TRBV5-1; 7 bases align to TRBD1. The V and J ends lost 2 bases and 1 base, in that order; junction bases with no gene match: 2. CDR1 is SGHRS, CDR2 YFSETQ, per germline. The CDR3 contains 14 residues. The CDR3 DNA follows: TGCGCCAGCAGCTTACGGACAGGGAACACTGAAGCTTTCTTT. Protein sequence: CASSLRTGNTEAFF. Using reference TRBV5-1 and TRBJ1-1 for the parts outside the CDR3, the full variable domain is KAGVTQTPRYLIKTRGQQVTLSCSPISGHRSVSWYQQTPGQGLQFLFEYFSETQRNKGNFPGRFSGRQFSNSRSEMNVSTLELGDSALYLCASSLRTGNTEAFFGQGTRLTVV.

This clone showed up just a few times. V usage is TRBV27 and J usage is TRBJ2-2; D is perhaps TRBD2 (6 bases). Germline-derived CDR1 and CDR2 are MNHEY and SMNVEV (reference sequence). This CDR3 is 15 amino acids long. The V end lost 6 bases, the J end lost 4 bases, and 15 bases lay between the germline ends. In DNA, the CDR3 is TGTGCCAGCAGGTCGGGACTCCAGGGCACCGGGGAGCTGTTTTTT. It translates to CASRSGLQGTGELFF.

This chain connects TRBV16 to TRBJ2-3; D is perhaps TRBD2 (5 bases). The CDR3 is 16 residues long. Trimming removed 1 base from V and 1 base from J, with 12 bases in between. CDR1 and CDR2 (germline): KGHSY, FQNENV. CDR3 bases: TGTGCCAGCAGCCAATACTTCAGCGGTCGCACAGATACGCAGTATTTT. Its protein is CASSQYFSGRTDTQYF.

The CDR3 protein is CAISEPTNRVGQYF. The CDR3 region has the DNA TGTGCCATCAGTGAGCCGACGAACCGGGTGGGCCAGTACTTC. The chain couples TRBV10-3 to TRBJ2-5; no definite D call. The CDR3 is 14 amino acids. Germline CDR1 ENHRY, CDR2 SYGVKD. Deletions cut 2 bases from V and 10 bases from J, with 17 bases between.

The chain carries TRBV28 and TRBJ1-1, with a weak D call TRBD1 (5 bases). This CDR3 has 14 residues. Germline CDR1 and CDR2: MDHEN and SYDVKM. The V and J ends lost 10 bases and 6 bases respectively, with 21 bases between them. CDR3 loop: CATDGGGEVAEAFF. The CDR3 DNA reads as TGTGCCACCGATGGCGGGGGGGAGGTCGCTGAAGCTTTCTTT.

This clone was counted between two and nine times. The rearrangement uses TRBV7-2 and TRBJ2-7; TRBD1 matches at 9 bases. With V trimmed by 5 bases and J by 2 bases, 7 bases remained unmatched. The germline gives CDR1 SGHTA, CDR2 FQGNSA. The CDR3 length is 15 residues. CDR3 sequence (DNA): TGTGCCAGCAGCCCCGACAGGGGGTTTGCCTACGAGCAGTACTTC. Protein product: CASSPDRGFAYEQYF.

This chain's CDR3 is CASSDMDSEQYF. In nucleotides, the CDR3 is TGTGCCAGCAGTGACATGGACTCCGAGCAGTACTTC. This chain connects TRBV6-1 to TRBJ2-7; D is possibly TRBD2 (5 bases). V lost 3 bases, J lost 6 bases, and 9 bases lay in between. The CDR3 is made up of 12 amino acids. Germline CDR1 and CDR2: MNHNS and SASEGT.

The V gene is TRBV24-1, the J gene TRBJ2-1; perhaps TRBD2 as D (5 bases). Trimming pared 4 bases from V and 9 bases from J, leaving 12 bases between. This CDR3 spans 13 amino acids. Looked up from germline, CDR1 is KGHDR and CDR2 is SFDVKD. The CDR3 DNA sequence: TGTGCCACCAGTGACAATAGCGAGGCTGAGCAGTTCTTC. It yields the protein CATSDNSEAEQFF.

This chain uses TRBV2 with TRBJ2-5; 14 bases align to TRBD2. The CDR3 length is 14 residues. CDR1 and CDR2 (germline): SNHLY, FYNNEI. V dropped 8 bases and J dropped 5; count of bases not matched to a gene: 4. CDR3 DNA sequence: TGTGCCAGCTTGCGACTAGCGGGAGGGGAGACCCAGTACTTC. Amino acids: CASLRLAGGETQYF.

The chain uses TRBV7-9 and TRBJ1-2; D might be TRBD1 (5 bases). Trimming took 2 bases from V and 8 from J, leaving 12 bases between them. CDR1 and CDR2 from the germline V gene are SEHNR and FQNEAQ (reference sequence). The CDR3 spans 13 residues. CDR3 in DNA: TGTGCCAGCAGCTTACCAAACGGGGGGGGCTACACCTTC. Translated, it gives CASSLPNGGGYTF.

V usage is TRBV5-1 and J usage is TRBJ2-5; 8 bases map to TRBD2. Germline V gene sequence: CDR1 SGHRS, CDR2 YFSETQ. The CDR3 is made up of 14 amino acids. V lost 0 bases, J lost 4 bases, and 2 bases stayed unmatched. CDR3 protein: CASSLVRGAETQYF. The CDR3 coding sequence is TGCGCCAGCAGCTTGGTGCGGGGGGCAGAGACCCAGTACTTC.

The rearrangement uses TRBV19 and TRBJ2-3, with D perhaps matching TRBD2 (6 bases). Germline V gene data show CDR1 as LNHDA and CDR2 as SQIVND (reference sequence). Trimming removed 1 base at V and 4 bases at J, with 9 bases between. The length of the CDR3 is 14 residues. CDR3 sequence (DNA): TGTGCCAGTAGTATAGTTAGGGAGGCAGATACGCAGTATTTT. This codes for CASSIVREADTQYF.

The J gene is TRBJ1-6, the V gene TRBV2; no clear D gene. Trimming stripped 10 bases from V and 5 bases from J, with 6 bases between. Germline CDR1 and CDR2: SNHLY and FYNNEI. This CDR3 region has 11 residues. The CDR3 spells CATQNNSPLHF. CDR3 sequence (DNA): TGTGCCACCCAGAATAATTCACCCCTCCACTTT.

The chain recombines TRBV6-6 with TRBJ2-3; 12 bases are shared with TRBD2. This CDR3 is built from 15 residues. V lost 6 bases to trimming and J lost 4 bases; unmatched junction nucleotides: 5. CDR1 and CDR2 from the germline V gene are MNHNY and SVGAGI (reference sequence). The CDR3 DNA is TGTGCCAGCAGCAAGGGACTAGCGGGTCCAGATACGCAGTATTTT. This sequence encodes CASSKGLAGPDTQYF.

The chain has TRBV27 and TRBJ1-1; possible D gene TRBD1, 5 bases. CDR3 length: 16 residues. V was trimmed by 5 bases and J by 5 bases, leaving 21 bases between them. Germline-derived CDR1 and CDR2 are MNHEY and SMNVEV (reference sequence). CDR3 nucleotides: TGTGCCAGCAGTCTTGGCCTGCCGGCTGGGACTACTGAAGCTTTCTTT. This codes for CASSLGLPAGTTEAFF.

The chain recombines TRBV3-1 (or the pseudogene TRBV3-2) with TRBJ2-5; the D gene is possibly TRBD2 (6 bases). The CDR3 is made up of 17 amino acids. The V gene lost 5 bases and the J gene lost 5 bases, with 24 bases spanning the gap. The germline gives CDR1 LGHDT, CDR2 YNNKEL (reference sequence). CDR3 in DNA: TGTGCCAGCAGCACCGCGGGGACTGGACCGCTGGGGGAGACCCAGTACTTC. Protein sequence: CASSTAGTGPLGETQYF.

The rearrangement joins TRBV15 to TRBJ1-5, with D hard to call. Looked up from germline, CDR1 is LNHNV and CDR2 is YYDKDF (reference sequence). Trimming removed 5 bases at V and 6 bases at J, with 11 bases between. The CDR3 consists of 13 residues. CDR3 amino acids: CATSGRPRQPQHF. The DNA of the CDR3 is TGTGCCACCAGCGGGAGGCCGCGTCAGCCCCAGCATTTT.

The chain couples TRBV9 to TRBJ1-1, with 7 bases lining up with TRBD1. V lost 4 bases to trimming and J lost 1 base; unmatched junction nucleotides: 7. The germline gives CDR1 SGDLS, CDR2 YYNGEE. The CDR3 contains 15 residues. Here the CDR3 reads CASSPSSGGNTEAFF. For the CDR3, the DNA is TGTGCCAGCAGCCCTAGTTCAGGGGGGAACACTGAAGCTTTCTTT.